This T cell receptor beta chain is from a study of blood T cell repertoires in COVID-19. About the research overall: PBMCs, B-cell-depleted T cells, or T cells were the source of the cDNA or gDNA that made up the material.

This clone was recorded once. The CDR3 contains 11 residues. Deletions cut 5 bases from V and 5 bases from J, with 6 bases between. The germline V gene has CDR1 MNHEY and CDR2 SVGEGT. Profiled with immunoSEQ multiplex PCR; TCRdb holds only in-frame clones, not every one. This repertoire shows about 200,000 clones, 60% to 85% found once; its top ten account for 7.2%. Source material: peripheral blood. The chain has TRBV6-2 or TRBV6-3 and TRBJ2-5, with D maybe TRBD1 (6 bases). This TCR derives from a woman aged 70-85 years with acute or convalescent COVID-19. The CDR3: CASSDRETQYF. The CDR3 nucleotides read TGTGCCAGCAGTGACAGGGAGACCCAGTACTTC.